This TCR beta chain was found in a study of blood T cell repertoires in COVID-19 (dated by TCRdb to 2020 to 2021). About the investigation overall: Collaborator samples came from the United States, Italy and Spain and covered acute and convalescent phases of COVID-19. The material from the prospective study consisted of cDNA or gDNA derived from T cells, B-cell-depleted T cells, or PBMCs. Subjects who had been exposed to COVID-19, were actively infected with it, or had recovered from it provided the deeply sampled blood TCRbeta repertoires that made up the dataset. The repertoires were made available in a free public database intended to serve as a resource for research on the immune response to SARS-CoV-2. Samples came from the ongoing ImmuneRACE study (first 160 participants) plus 1,254 subjects from 6 global collaborators. A de-identified subject ID, COVID-19 status, age in years and sex were almost always included in the sample metadata. Where available, HLA class I and class II types were taken from metadata supplied by the sample provider and were not determined by assay-based typing. On the study overall, not on this receptor specifically: The amount of clinical and demographic metadata varied by source and participant and was provided uncurated.

TCRbeta CDR3 regions were amplified from genomic DNA by means of the immunoSEQ Assay, a bias-controlled multiplex PCR. The study's own analysis went as follows. Within the assay, amplification of reference gene primers was used to estimate how many nucleated cells each sample contained. To quantify the absolute abundance of each unique TCRbeta CDR3 rearrangement, sequence reads were collapsed and filtered. For each sample, productive Simpson clonality was calculated as the square root of Simpson's diversity index over productive rearrangements. TCRdb mirrors the immuneACCESS table, restricted to in-frame sequences. Some clones are absent from its copies; in checked studies, under half trace to an unresolved V gene, and the reason for the others is unknown. V, J and clone size are those of that table, while D and trimming were read from the DNA. Present in this sample are around 190,000 clones, roughly 90% of which were seen just once. 10% of the sample belongs to the ten largest clones.

A remark on this clone: The clone's antigen remains unknown. No much larger clone exists at a distance of one base, and base qualities are not known.

Participants in the prospective study were aged 18 to 89 years, lived in approximately 26 United States geographic areas, and enrolled through a virtual design. Cohort assignment in the prospective study relied on participant-reported clinical history from a screening survey and a study questionnaire. In the prospective study, mobile phlebotomists collected whole blood, serum and a nasopharyngeal or oropharyngeal swab from each participant. Participants in the prospective study had the option to provide additional blood draws and questionnaires over an approximately 2-month period. Before DNA extraction, prospective study blood samples were shipped either frozen or at room temperature. The germline V gene encodes CDR1 MDHEN and CDR2 SYDVKM. Trimming removed 8 bases from V and 3 bases from J; the gene matches leave 12 bases unexplained. From the cysteine through the phenylalanine, the CDR3 covers 16 amino acids. Only the CDR3 DNA stays, 48 bases, in frame from base 1.

The chain is assembled from TRBV28 and TRBJ2-3; 9 middle bases align to TRBD2. This clonotype was sampled from a man aged 18 to 35 with acute COVID-19. The source material was PBMCs or T cells enriched from blood (not recorded which). The DNA sequence follows: TGTGCCAGCTCCTCGTTGGCGGGAGGGGGGACAGATACGCAGTATTTT. Its coded protein is CASSSLAGGGTDTQYF.